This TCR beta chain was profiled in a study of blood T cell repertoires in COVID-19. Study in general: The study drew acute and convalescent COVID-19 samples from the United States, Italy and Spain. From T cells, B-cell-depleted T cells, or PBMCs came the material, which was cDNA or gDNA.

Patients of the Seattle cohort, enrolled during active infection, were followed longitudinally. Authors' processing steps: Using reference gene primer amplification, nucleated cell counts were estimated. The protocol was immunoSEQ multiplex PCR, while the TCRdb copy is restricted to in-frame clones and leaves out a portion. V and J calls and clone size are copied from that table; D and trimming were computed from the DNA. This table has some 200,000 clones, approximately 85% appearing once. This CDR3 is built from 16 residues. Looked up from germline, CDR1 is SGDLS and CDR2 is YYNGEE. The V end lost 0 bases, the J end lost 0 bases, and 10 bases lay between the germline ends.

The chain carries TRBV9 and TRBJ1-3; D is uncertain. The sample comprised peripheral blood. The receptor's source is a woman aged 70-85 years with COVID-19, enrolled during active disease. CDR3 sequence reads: CASSVGQAISGNTIYF. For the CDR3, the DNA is TGTGCCAGCAGCGTAGGGCAGGCAATCTCTGGAAACACCATATATTTT.